This passage covers 4 T cell receptor beta chains from one sample sequenced in a study of shared clonotypes between healthy human individuals. Measured with immunoSEQ multiplex PCR; TCRdb has only the in-frame clones, and not every one. The table shows around 430,000 clones, with roughly three quarters occurring only once. What was sequenced was PBMCs. The receptors shown here come from a woman in her forties in good health. Some clones in this sample may be carry-over from other donors' samples.

V and J are TRBV5-1 and TRBJ2-3; TRBD2 aligns across 7 bases. V was clipped by 3 bases and J by 3 bases; unmatched bases: 10. The CDR3 consists of 16 residues. The germline V gene encodes CDR1 SGHRS and CDR2 YFSETQ. The CDR3 nucleotides are TGCGCCAGCAGCTACTTCCGGGACTACCTAACAGATACGCAGTATTTT. This codes for CASSYFRDYLTDTQYF.

This chain connects TRBV7-8 to TRBJ1-3, with 7 bases matching TRBD1. The germline gives CDR1 SGHVS, CDR2 FQNEAQ. This CDR3 comprises 13 residues. Trimming at V came to 5 bases and at J to 10 bases, leaving 8 bases not matched to a gene. This chain's CDR3 is CASSLRQGTTIYF. CDR3 DNA: TGTGCCAGCAGCCTCAGACAGGGAACGACCATATATTTT.

The CDR3 DNA sequence: TGTGCCAGTAGTATAACCGGGCGAGGGGCCAACGTCCTGACTTTC. Encoded protein: CASSITGRGANVLTF. V usage is TRBV19 and J usage is TRBJ2-6; D is undetermined. Between the trimmed V and J ends, which lost 2 bases and 4 bases, there was a span of 9 bases. Germline V gene data show CDR1 as LNHDA and CDR2 as SQIVND (reference sequence). This CDR3 is built from 15 residues.

This clone has a count of ten or more. This rearrangement joins TRBV27 to TRBJ2-2, with 7 bases fitting TRBD1. The CDR3 runs 15 residues. Germline V gene data show CDR1 as MNHEY and CDR2 as SMNVEV (reference sequence). Trimming took 4 bases from V and 4 from J; bases not matched to a gene: 6. This CDR3 is CASSYGTASTGELFF. The CDR3 DNA reads TGTGCCAGCAGTTACGGGACAGCTAGCACCGGGGAGCTGTTTTTT.